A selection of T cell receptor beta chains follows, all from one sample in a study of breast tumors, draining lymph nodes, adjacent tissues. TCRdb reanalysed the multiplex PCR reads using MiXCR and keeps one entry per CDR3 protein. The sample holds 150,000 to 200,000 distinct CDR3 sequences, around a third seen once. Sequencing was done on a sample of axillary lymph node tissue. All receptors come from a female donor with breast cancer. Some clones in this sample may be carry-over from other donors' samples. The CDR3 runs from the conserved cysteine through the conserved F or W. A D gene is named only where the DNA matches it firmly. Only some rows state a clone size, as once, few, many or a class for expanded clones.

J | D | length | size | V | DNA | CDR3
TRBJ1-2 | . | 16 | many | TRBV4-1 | TGCGCCAGCCAACTTGAGGGAGGGGGTGCATACTATGGCTACACCTTC | CASQLEGGGAYYGYTF
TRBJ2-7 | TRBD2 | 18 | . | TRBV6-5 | TGTGCCAGCAGTCCCCCGGCGACCCGGACTAGCCCATCCTACGAGCAGTACTTC | CASSPPATRTSPSYEQYF
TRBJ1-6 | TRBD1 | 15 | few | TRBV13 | TGCGCCAACAGCAGCCGGGACAGGGGGAATTCACCCCTCCACTTT | CANSSRDRGNSPLHF
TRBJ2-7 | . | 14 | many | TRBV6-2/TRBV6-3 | TGTGCCAGCAGAGAGGAGCCACTGAGCTACGAGCAGTACTTC | CASREEPLSYEQYF
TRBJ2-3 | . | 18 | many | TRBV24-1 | TGTGCCACCAGTGATAACACCGGGGGAGGCGGGAACACAGATACGCAGTATTTT | CATSDNTGGGGNTDTQYF
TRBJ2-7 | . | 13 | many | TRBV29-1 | TGCAGCGTTGAAGACAGGGACGGCTACGAGCAGTACTTC | CSVEDRDGYEQYF
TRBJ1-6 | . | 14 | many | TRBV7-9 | TGTGCCAGCAGTTCAAGCTCGTTCGTTGCACCCCTCCACTTT | CASSSSSFVAPLHF
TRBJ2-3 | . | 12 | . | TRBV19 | TGTGCCAGCAGCTTAGGGCCGAGCACGCAGTATTTT | CASSLGPSTQYF
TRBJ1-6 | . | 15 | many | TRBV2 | TGTGCCAGCAGGCCTGTGGCGGCCGGTAATTCACCCCTCCACTTT | CASRPVAAGNSPLHF
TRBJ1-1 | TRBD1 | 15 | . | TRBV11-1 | TGTGCCAGCAGCAGCCGGACAGGGGAGGACACTGAAGCTTTCTTT | CASSSRTGEDTEAFF
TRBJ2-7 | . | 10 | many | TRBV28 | TGTGCCAGTTCCGCCTACGAGCAGTACTTC | CASSAYEQYF
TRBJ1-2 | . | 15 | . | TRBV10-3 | TGTGCCATCAGTGGAATGTCCAGGGGTAACTATGGTTACACCTTC | CAISGMSRGNYGYTF
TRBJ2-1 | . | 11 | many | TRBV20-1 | TGCAGTGCACCACAGGGAGATGAGCAGTTCTTC | CSAPQGDEQFF
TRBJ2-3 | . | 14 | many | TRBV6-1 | TGTGCCAGCAGTGAAGTAGGCAGCACAGATACGCAGTATTTT | CASSEVGSTDTQYF